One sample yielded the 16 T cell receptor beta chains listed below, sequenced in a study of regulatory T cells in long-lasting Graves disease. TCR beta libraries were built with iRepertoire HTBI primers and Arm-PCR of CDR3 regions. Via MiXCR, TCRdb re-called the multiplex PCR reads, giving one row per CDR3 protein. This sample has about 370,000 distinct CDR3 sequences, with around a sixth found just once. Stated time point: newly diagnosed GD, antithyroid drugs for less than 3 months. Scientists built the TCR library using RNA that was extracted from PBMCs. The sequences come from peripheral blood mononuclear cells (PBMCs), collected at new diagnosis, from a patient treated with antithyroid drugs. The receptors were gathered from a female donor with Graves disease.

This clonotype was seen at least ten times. This chain's CDR3 is CAISDPKMREVEETQYF. In nucleotides, the CDR3 is TGTGCCATCAGTGACCCGAAGATGAGGGAGGTAGAAGAGACCCAGTACTTC. The chain joins TRBV10-3 to TRBJ2-5; a weak D match, TRBD2 (6 bases). With 3 bases removed from V and 3 bases from J, the gap between germline ends came to 20 bases. This CDR3 contains 17 residues. Germline V gene lookup returns CDR1 ENHRY and CDR2 SYGVKD.

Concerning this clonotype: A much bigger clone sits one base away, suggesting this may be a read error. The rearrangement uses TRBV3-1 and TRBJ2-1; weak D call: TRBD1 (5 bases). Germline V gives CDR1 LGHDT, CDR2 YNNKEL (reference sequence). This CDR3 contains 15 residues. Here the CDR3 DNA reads TGTGCCAGCAGCCAAGAGGGTGGGGCCTACAATAAGCAGTTCTTC. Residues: CASSQEGGAYNKQFF.

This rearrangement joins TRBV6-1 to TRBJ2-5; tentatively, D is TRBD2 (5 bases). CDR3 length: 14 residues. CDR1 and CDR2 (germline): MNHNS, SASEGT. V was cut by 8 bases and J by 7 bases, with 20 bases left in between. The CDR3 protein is CASGKDLLEVTQYF. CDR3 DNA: TGTGCCAGCGGAAAGGACCTCCTGGAGGTGACCCAGTACTTC.

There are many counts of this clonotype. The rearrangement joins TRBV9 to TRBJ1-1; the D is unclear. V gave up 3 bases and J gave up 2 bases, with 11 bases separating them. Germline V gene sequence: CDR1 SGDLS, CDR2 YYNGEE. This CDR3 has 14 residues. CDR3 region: CASSAQMGNTEAFF. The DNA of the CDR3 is TGTGCCAGCAGCGCCCAAATGGGAAACACTGAAGCTTTCTTT.

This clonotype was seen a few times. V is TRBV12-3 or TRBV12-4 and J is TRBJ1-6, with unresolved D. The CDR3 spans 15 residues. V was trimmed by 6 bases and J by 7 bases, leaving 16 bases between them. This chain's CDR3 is CASSPPATRNSPLHF. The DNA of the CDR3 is TGTGCCAGCAGCCCCCCGGCAACGAGGAATTCACCCCTCCACTTT.

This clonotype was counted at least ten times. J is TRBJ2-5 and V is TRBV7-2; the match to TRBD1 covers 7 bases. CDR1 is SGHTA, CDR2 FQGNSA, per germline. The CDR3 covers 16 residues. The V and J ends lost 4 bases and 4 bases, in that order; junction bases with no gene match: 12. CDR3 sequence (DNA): TGTGCCAGCAGCTCCGGCTCCTCAGGGGGATTAGAGACCCAGTACTTC. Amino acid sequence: CASSSGSSGGLETQYF.

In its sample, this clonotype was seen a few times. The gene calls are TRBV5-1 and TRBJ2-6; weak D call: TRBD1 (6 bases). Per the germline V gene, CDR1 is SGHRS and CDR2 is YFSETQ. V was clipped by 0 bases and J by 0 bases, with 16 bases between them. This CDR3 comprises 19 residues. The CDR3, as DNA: TGCGCCAGCAGCTTGGTCCCTCCAGGGGCCAGCTCTGGGGCCAACGTCCTGACTTTC. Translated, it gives CASSLVPPGASSGANVLTF.

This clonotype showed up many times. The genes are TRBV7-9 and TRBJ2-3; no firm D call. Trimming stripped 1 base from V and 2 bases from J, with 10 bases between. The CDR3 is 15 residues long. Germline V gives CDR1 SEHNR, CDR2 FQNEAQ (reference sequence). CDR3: CASSLDRLPTDTQYF. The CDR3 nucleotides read TGTGCCAGCAGCTTAGACCGCCTCCCCACAGATACGCAGTATTTT.

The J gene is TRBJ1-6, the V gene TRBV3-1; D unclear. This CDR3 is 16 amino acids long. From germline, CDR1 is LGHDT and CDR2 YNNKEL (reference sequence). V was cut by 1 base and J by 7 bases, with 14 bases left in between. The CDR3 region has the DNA TGTGCCAGCAGCCAAGGACGACCTCCGGGGAATTCACCCCTCCACTTT. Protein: CASSQGRPPGNSPLHF.

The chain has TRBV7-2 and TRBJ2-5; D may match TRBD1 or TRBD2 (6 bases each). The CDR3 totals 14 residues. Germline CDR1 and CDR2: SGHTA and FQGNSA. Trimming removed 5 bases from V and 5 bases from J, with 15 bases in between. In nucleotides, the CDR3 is TGTGCCAGCAGCGGAGGGACACTCGGGGAGACCCAGTACTTC. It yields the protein CASSGGTLGETQYF. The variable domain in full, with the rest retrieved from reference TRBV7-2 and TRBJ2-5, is GAGVSQSPSNKVTEKGKDVELRCDPISGHTALYWYRQSLGQGLEFLIYFQGNSAPDKSGLPSDRFSAERTGGSVSTLTIQRTQQEDSAVYLCASSGGTLGETQYFGPGTRLLVL.

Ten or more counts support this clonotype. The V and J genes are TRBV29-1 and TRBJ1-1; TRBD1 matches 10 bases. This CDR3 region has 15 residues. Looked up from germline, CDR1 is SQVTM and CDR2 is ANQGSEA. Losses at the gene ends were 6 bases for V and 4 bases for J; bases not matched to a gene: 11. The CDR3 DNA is TGCAGCGTGGAACCGACAGGGGGCTCCCCCACTGAAGCTTTCTTT. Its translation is CSVEPTGGSPTEAFF.

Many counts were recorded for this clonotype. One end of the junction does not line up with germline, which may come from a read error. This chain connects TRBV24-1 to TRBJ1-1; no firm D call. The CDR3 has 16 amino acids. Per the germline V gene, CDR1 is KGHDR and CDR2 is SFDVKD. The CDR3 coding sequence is TGTGCCACCAGTGATCCGACACTCGGGCAGAACATTGAAGCTTTCTTT. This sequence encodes CATSDPTLGQNIEAFF.

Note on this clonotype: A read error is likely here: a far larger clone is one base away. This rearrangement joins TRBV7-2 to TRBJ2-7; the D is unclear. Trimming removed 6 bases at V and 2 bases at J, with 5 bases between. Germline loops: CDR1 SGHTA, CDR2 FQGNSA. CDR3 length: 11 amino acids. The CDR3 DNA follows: TGTGCCAGCAGTGAGACCTACGAGCAGTACTTC. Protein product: CASSETYEQYF.

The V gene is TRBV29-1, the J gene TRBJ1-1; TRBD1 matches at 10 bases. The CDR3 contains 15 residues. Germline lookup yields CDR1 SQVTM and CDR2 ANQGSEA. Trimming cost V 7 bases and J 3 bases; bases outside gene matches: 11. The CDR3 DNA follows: TGCAGCGGCAAACCCTCCGGGACAGGGGACACTGAAGCTTTCTTT. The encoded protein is CSGKPSGTGDTEAFF.

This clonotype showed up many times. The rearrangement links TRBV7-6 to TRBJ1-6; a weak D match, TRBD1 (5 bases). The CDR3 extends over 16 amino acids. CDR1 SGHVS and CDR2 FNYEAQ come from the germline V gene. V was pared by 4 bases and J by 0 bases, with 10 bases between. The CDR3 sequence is CASSSLGDSYNSPLHF. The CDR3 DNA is TGTGCCAGCAGCTCGTTAGGGGACTCCTATAATTCACCCCTCCACTTT.

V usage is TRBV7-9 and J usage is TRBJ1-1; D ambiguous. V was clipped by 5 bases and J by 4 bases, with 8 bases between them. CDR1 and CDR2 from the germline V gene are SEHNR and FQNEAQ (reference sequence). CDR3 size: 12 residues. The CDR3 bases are TGTGCCAGCAGCCGGGCCCCCACTGAAGCTTTCTTT. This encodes CASSRAPTEAFF.